This TCR beta chain comes out of a study of blood T cell repertoires in COVID-19. Study as a whole: Sites across the United States, Italy and Spain contributed samples from acute and convalescent COVID-19. Sample material is recorded as cDNA or gDNA derived from T cells, B-cell-depleted T cells, or PBMCs.

This clone turned up a few times. CDR1 ENHRY and CDR2 SYGVKD come from the germline V gene. The germline V and J ends were trimmed by 6 bases and 1 base, with 12 bases remaining between them. This CDR3 comprises 14 residues. Original processing notes: Amplifying reference gene primers gave estimates of nucleated cell counts. Profiling relied on immunoSEQ multiplex PCR, and the TCRdb table lists in-frame clones only, not all of them. V and J calls and clone size are copied from that table; D and trimming were computed from the DNA. The profile shows approximately 170,000 clones, around 86% of them singletons.

The sequence was obtained from a man aged 45 to 65 with active or convalescent COVID-19. The chain couples TRBV10-3 to TRBJ1-2; a weak D match, TRBD1 (6 bases). The specimen sequenced was peripheral blood. CDR3 nucleotides: TGTGCCATCAGAGGGACACAAGTTAACTATGGCTACACCTTC. It is translated as CAIRGTQVNYGYTF.